This entry features one T cell receptor (beta chain) sequence. Its antigen is undetermined. The PCR contained 60 Vbeta and 13 Jbeta primers. Repertoires were generated with immunoSEQ multiplex PCR, while TCRdb's copy carries only in-frame clones and drops some. The sample lists more than 150,000 clones, 82% occurring once. This entry belongs to a study of cytomegalovirus exposure and HLA in healthy donors. This CDR3 is built from 17 residues. Trimming took 1 base from V and 6 from J, leaving 19 bases between them. The germline gives CDR1 ENHRY, CDR2 SYGVKD. Points from the study as a whole: When presence/absence was analysed, sequencing depth was taken to be roughly uniform across donors. A previous analysis found most TCR beta V segments productive roughly 87% or roughly 30% of the time. DRB1 had the most TCR associations and HLA-C the fewest, a later analysis found, with rates varying by HLA locus.

The receptor's source is a man aged 40-49 years in good health and CMV-seronegative. This rearrangement joins TRBV10-3 to TRBJ2-1; a possible D gene is TRBD2 (5 bases). Sequences were obtained from PBMCs. This CDR3 is CAISEFGLAPDRNEQFF. Here the CDR3 DNA reads TGTGCCATCAGTGAGTTCGGGCTAGCCCCAGACCGCAATGAGCAGTTCTTC.